This TCR beta chain was observed in a study of T cells in Graves' hyperthyroidism and ophthalmopathy. General study findings and limits: Most thyroid clonotypes expanded above 0.001 were also detected in blood.

From RNA transcripts, TCR beta CDR3 regions were amplified. The HTBI set primed first-round TCR CDR3 RT-PCR. TCRdb reanalysed the multiplex PCR reads using MiXCR and keeps one entry per CDR3 protein. The sample includes around 600,000 distinct CDR3 sequences, over 12% seen only once; the top ten take roughly 7%. This clonotype was seen many times. Its antigen remains unidentified. The CDR3 is 17 amino acids. Trimming took 7 bases from V and 0 from J, leaving 18 bases between them. This TCR came from a woman aged 18-35 years with Graves' ophthalmopathy. Sequences were obtained from blood. The chain couples TRBV12-3 or TRBV12-4 to TRBJ1-4; TRBD1 is a possible D gene (6 bases). The CDR3 DNA reads TGTGCCAGCAACTCCCATTCCAGGGGAGCAACTAATGAAAAACTGTTTTTT. Its protein is CASNSHSRGATNEKLFF.